The 13 T cell receptor beta chains presented below share a single source sample, sequenced in a study of regulatory T cells in long-lasting Graves disease. The time point here: persistent/refractory GD, antithyroid drugs over 5 years with positive TRAb. PBMC RNA was the source of the TCR library. Arm-PCR of CDR3 regions with iRepertoire HTBI primers generated TCR beta libraries. One entry per CDR3 protein, called by TCRdb with MiXCR from the multiplex PCR reads. Of about 400,000 distinct CDR3 sequences listed, around 21% are singletons. The sequencing used peripheral blood mononuclear cells (PBMCs), collected when the disease was refractory, from a patient treated with antithyroid drugs. These receptor sequences come from a female donor with Graves disease.

In its sample, this clonotype was seen many times. This chain connects TRBV3-2 to TRBJ2-7; the D call TRBD1 from the table was never checked on the DNA. TRBV3-2 corresponds to a pseudogene. This CDR3 is 15 amino acids long. The CDR3 protein is CASSHGQLSSYEQYF. CDR3 nucleotide sequence: TGTGCCAGCAGCCACGGACAGTTGAGCTCCTACGAGCAGTACTTC.

This clonotype was picked up a small number of times. The genes are TRBV24-1 and TRBJ2-1, with D unresolved. The CDR3 consists of 11 residues. V dropped 9 bases and J dropped 5 bases, with 7 bases sitting between them. Germline CDR1 reads KGHDR; CDR2 reads SFDVKD. In nucleotides, the CDR3 is TGTGCCACCGGAAACCACAATGAGCAGTTCTTC. This translates into CATGNHNEQFF.

The chain couples TRBV6-2 or TRBV6-3 to TRBJ1-5, with D maybe TRBD1 (6 bases). CDR1 is MNHEY, CDR2 SVGEGT, per germline. V was cut by 6 bases and J by 3 bases, with 12 bases left in between. The CDR3 covers 14 residues. The CDR3 DNA is TGTGCCAGCAGAACGACAGGAGCCAATCAGCCCCAGCATTTT. Its protein is CASRTTGANQPQHF.

This clonotype showed up just a few times. The CDR3 DNA follows: TGTGCCAGCAGTCCTTTACAGGGTAGTTCGTCCGGGGAGCTGTTTTTT. The encoded protein is CASSPLQGSSSGELFF. The chain uses TRBV13 and TRBJ2-2; TRBD1 is a possible D gene (6 bases). Trimming removed 6 bases from V and 6 bases from J, with 20 bases in between. The germline V gene encodes CDR1 PRHDT and CDR2 FYEKMQ (reference sequence). The CDR3 extends over 16 amino acids.

J is TRBJ2-7 and V is TRBV10-3; D gene unclear. Germline assignment: CDR1 ENHRY and CDR2 SYGVKD. This CDR3 has 15 amino acids. The V end was cut by 2 bases, the J end by 2 bases, with 13 bases between. CDR3 DNA sequence: TGTGCCATCAGTGAGGAAGCCACGCGGCCCTACGAGCAGTACTTC. Residues: CAISEEATRPYEQYF.

This clonotype was counted at least ten times. V is TRBV12-3 or TRBV12-4 and J is TRBJ2-5; no clear D gene. The CDR3 loop spans 11 amino acids. Trimming left V 7 bases short and J 3 bases short, with 6 bases between. As DNA, the CDR3 is TGTGCCAGCAAGAAGGAAGAGACCCAGTACTTC. This translates into CASKKEETQYF.

This clonotype was observed a handful of times. V and J are TRBV7-9 and TRBJ1-4, with D uncertain. The length of the CDR3 is 17 residues. Germline loops: CDR1 SEHNR, CDR2 FQNEAQ (reference sequence). The ends were cut back, 4 bases at V and 8 bases at J, with 23 bases in the middle. The DNA of the CDR3 is TGTGCCAGCAGCTCAAACCCCTGGGAGCCTCAATGGGAAAAACTGTTTTTT. Translation gives CASSSNPWEPQWEKLFF.

This clonotype was seen a few times. The chain has TRBV3-1 and TRBJ2-7; D may be TRBD2 (6 bases). Germline CDR1 is LGHDT and CDR2 is YNNKEL (reference sequence). V was cut by 1 base and J by 7 bases, with 14 bases left in between. The CDR3 consists of 14 residues. The CDR3 loop is CASSQVTGVKEQYF. The CDR3 nucleotides read TGTGCCAGCAGCCAAGTTACGGGAGTAAAAGAGCAGTACTTC.

This clonotype has a handful of counts. The junction departs from germline at one end; a sequencing error may be responsible. The chain is built from TRBV7-2 and TRBJ2-7; 8 nucleotides line up with TRBD1. The CDR3 sequence is 15 residues long. The germline V gene has CDR1 SGHTA and CDR2 FQGNSA. CDR3 in DNA: TGCGCCAGCAGCTCGCGGGGACAGGACTCCTACGAGCAGTACTTC. Translation gives CASSSRGQDSYEQYF.

The genes are TRBV5-5 and TRBJ2-7; TRBD2 might be the D (7 bases). The germline CDR1 and CDR2 sequences are SGHKS and YYEKEE (reference sequence). CDR3 size: 13 residues. Trimming cost V 8 bases and J 4 bases, with 16 bases left between them. The CDR3 spells CASTDGGRYEQYF. CDR3 sequence (DNA): TGTGCCAGTACGGACGGGGGGCGTTACGAGCAGTACTTC. Complete variable domain (other parts from reference TRBV5-5 and TRBJ2-7): DAGVTQSPTHLIKTRGQQVTLRCSPISGHKSVSWYQQVLGQGPQFIFQYYEKEERGRGNFPDRFSARQFPNYSSELNVNALLLGDSALYLCASTDGGRYEQYFGPGTRLTVT.

This clonotype was recorded a few times. V usage is TRBV5-1 and J usage is TRBJ2-6, with 8 bases aligning to TRBD2. Germline CDR1 reads SGHRS; CDR2 reads YFSETQ. J was trimmed by 3 bases and V by 0 bases; bases with no gene match: 5. This CDR3 region has 17 residues. The CDR3 region is CASSLGSGSDGANVLTF. The CDR3 DNA follows: TGCGCCAGCAGCTTGGGGAGCGGGAGTGATGGGGCCAACGTCCTGACTTTC.

The gene calls are TRBV29-1 and TRBJ2-4, with TRBD2 matching over 8 bases. The J segment lost 8 bases and the V segment lost 0 bases, leaving 12 bases of the junction unmatched. The CDR3 loop spans 16 amino acids. The germline CDR1 and CDR2 sequences are SQVTM and ANQGSEA. The CDR3 DNA reads TGCAGCGTTGAAGACCCATGGAGCGGGAGAAGAGACATTCAGTACTTC. This sequence encodes CSVEDPWSGRRDIQYF.

This clonotype has only a few counts. This chain uses TRBV3-1 with TRBJ2-7, with TRBD2 identical over 9 bases. Germline CDR1 reads LGHDT; CDR2 reads YNNKEL (reference sequence). The CDR3 covers 18 residues. V lost 4 bases and J lost 0; bases outside the gene matches: 13. CDR3: CASSPVAGGGRASYEQYF. The CDR3 DNA reads as TGTGCCAGCAGCCCCGTCGCCGGCGGCGGGAGGGCCTCCTACGAGCAGTACTTC.